These T cell receptor beta chains were read from a single sample in a study of graft-versus-host responses after intestinal transplantation. Clones were sequenced by immunoSEQ multiplex PCR, and TCRdb holds only the in-frame ones, with some missing. The sample consists of about 5,700 clones, 69% of them appearing once. The sequenced sample was ileum tissue, obtained roughly 310 days after intestinal transplant. These receptors all stem from a human patient who received an intestinal transplant, so some T cells may come from the graft donor. Each CDR3 is given with its conserved first and last residue. A clone size is listed for some rows: how often the clone was seen (once, few, many), or a class if it is expanded.

CDR3aa: CASSEYASQPQHF; abundance: few; v_gene: TRBV6-1; j_gene: TRBJ1-5
CDR3aa: CASSERGLAHNEQFF; abundance: NA; v_gene: TRBV2; j_gene: TRBJ2-1
CDR3aa: CASSGTEGYEQYF; abundance: NA; v_gene: TRBV7-8; j_gene: TRBJ2-7
CDR3aa: CASSKEGGRGVAKNIQYF; abundance: NA; v_gene: TRBV21-1; j_gene: TRBJ2-4
CDR3aa: CASRLTGNTEAFF; abundance: NA; v_gene: TRBV6-5; j_gene: TRBJ1-1
CDR3aa: CASSLKVIEGQGSSYNSPLHF; abundance: once; v_gene: TRBV14; j_gene: TRBJ1-6
CDR3aa: CASSLMGASYEQYF; abundance: NA; v_gene: TRBV7-2; j_gene: TRBJ2-7
CDR3aa: CASSISRANEKLFF; abundance: NA; v_gene: TRBV19; j_gene: TRBJ1-4
CDR3aa: CASSQVGQGVQPQHF; abundance: few; v_gene: TRBV28; j_gene: TRBJ1-5
CDR3aa: CASSPGLAGVLEQYF; abundance: NA; v_gene: TRBV2; j_gene: TRBJ2-7
CDR3aa: CASSLARGTGELFF; abundance: NA; v_gene: TRBV5-1; j_gene: TRBJ2-2
CDR3aa: CASSSPTSADTQYF; abundance: NA; v_gene: TRBV13; j_gene: TRBJ2-3
CDR3aa: CASSLFGQTTDTQYF; abundance: NA; v_gene: TRBV5-1; j_gene: TRBJ2-3
CDR3aa: CASSISGQAQETQYF; abundance: NA; v_gene: TRBV19; j_gene: TRBJ2-5
CDR3aa: CASNRQRSYEQYF; abundance: medium-sized; v_gene: TRBV2; j_gene: TRBJ2-7
CDR3aa: CAITTQGANTEAFF; abundance: NA; v_gene: TRBV10-3; j_gene: TRBJ1-1
CDR3aa: CASSLSGYGYTF; abundance: NA; v_gene: TRBV28; j_gene: TRBJ1-2
CDR3aa: CASSLSGGSEAFF; abundance: few; v_gene: TRBV5-6; j_gene: TRBJ1-1
CDR3aa: CASSLQVYEQYF; abundance: once; v_gene: TRBV28; j_gene: TRBJ2-7
CDR3aa: CASSVGTGDYGYTF; abundance: NA; v_gene: TRBV9; j_gene: TRBJ1-2
CDR3aa: CAKKLSGTFQETQYF; abundance: NA; v_gene: TRBV9; j_gene: TRBJ2-5
CDR3aa: CASSLGGEQFF; abundance: medium-sized; v_gene: TRBV7-9; j_gene: TRBJ2-1
CDR3aa: CASSYSGLASEGELFF; abundance: NA; v_gene: TRBV6-5; j_gene: TRBJ2-2
CDR3aa: CASSRGRGGELFF; abundance: NA; v_gene: TRBV28; j_gene: TRBJ2-2
CDR3aa: CASSSNHAPSVEQYF; abundance: NA; v_gene: TRBV7-3; j_gene: TRBJ2-7
CDR3aa: CAWIRQMNTGELFF; abundance: few; v_gene: TRBV30; j_gene: TRBJ2-2
CDR3aa: CASSPTRMSYNEQFF; abundance: NA; v_gene: TRBV5-4; j_gene: TRBJ2-1
CDR3aa: CAIRAGTSGTDTQYF; abundance: NA; v_gene: TRBV10-3; j_gene: TRBJ2-3
CDR3aa: CASSQIRGEQYF; abundance: once; v_gene: TRBV4-1; j_gene: TRBJ2-7
CDR3aa: CASSRLAGWGSYNEQFF; abundance: few; v_gene: TRBV27; j_gene: TRBJ2-1
CDR3aa: CASSFSQGGRNEQFF; abundance: once; v_gene: TRBV7-8; j_gene: TRBJ2-1
CDR3aa: CASSKERLAGVGSTGELFF; abundance: NA; v_gene: TRBV21-1; j_gene: TRBJ2-2
CDR3aa: CASSFLGWGDRADTQYF; abundance: NA; v_gene: TRBV5-4; j_gene: TRBJ2-3
CDR3aa: CASSSSTGGYEQYF; abundance: once; v_gene: TRBV7-2; j_gene: TRBJ2-7
CDR3aa: CASRTQGSRGGYTF; abundance: once; v_gene: TRBV28; j_gene: TRBJ1-2
CDR3aa: CASSRRTGRNQPQHF; abundance: NA; v_gene: TRBV16; j_gene: TRBJ1-5
CDR3aa: CASSSTSGRDTQYF; abundance: NA; v_gene: TRBV2; j_gene: TRBJ2-3
CDR3aa: CASSKGGILMNTEAFF; abundance: NA; v_gene: TRBV27; j_gene: TRBJ1-1
CDR3aa: CATSRVPENYGYTF; abundance: few; v_gene: TRBV15; j_gene: TRBJ1-2
CDR3aa: CASSRGLAGGPADTQYF; abundance: few; v_gene: TRBV7-9; j_gene: TRBJ2-3
CDR3aa: CASSYLGRETQYF; abundance: NA; v_gene: TRBV6-5; j_gene: TRBJ2-5
CDR3aa: CASRDTGSSGNTIYF; abundance: NA; v_gene: TRBV6-5; j_gene: TRBJ1-3
CDR3aa: CASSIRARGNTGELFF; abundance: NA; v_gene: TRBV19; j_gene: TRBJ2-2
CDR3aa: CASSQSAVTYNEQFF; abundance: NA; v_gene: TRBV5-4; j_gene: TRBJ2-1
CDR3aa: CASSQGGGRGGETQYF; abundance: NA; v_gene: TRBV4-2; j_gene: TRBJ2-5
CDR3aa: CASRGAGNTIYF; abundance: NA; v_gene: TRBV28; j_gene: TRBJ1-3
CDR3aa: CASSDRGGYTEAFF; abundance: NA; v_gene: TRBV2; j_gene: TRBJ1-1
CDR3aa: CASSRRTGITRLNEQFF; abundance: NA; v_gene: TRBV28; j_gene: TRBJ2-1
CDR3aa: CASRLGAMSLEAFF; abundance: medium-sized; v_gene: TRBV7-2; j_gene: TRBJ1-1
CDR3aa: CASSFRSRVMDTQYF; abundance: NA; v_gene: TRBV28; j_gene: TRBJ2-3
CDR3aa: CASSLGRQETQYF; abundance: few; v_gene: TRBV5-8; j_gene: TRBJ2-5
CDR3aa: CASSLGHLYEQYF; abundance: NA; v_gene: TRBV5-4; j_gene: TRBJ2-7
CDR3aa: CASSFHRGMNTEAFF; abundance: NA; v_gene: TRBV6-6; j_gene: TRBJ1-1
CDR3aa: CASSLGRSLNTGELFF; abundance: NA; v_gene: TRBV4-2; j_gene: TRBJ2-2